This T cell receptor (beta chain) came from a study of tumour-infiltrating T cells in Burkitt lymphoma (dated by TCRdb to the early 2020s). The study in broad terms: All epidemiological subtypes of Burkitt lymphoma were represented among the roughly 82 patients who made up the cohort. Clinical outcome was correlated with TCR repertoire data, and overall and progression-free survival were found to be predicted by productive clonality independently of established prognosticators, including age at diagnosis. The full study reports these points: Several public clonotypes shared across numerous Burkitt lymphoma patients were found, suggesting shared tumour neoantigen selection absent from diffuse large B-cell lymphoma.

V loses 4 bases, J loses 1 base, and the germline ends lie 5 bases apart. From a lookup of the germline V gene (reference sequence), CDR1 and CDR2 are MNHEY and SMNVEV. Taken from cysteine to phenylalanine, the CDR3 has 13 residues. Of the read, only the CDR3 DNA is kept; its 39 bases are in frame from base 1. A remark on this clone: The antigen it binds to is not known. Per-nucleotide qualities are absent, and no much larger clonotype sits a single base away.

The receptor library was made with the immunoSEQ multiplex PCR assay. TCRdb obtained this table from immuneACCESS and retained in-frame rearrangements with V and J assigned. These tables miss some clones; where compared with another copy, unresolved V genes account for less than half of the shortfall, and the remainder is unexplained. For this sample the table gives some 2,300 clones, of which roughly 15% were detected only once. Of the sample, about an eighth is held by the ten largest clones. The material sequenced was tumor tissue. The receptor was isolated from a human donor with Burkitt lymphoma. The chain links TRBV27 with TRBJ2-1; the D gene identity is not certain. The base sequence is TGTGCCAGCAGTTCCCTGTCCTACAATGAGCAGTTCTTC. Its coded protein is CASSSLSYNEQFF.